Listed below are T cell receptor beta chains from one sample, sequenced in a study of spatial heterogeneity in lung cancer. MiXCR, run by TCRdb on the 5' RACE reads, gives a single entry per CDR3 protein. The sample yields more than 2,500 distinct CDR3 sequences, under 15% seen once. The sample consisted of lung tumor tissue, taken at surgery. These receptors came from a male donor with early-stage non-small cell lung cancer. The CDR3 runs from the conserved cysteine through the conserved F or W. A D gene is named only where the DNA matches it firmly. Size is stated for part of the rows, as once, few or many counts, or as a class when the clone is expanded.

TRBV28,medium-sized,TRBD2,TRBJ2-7,TGTGCCAGCAGTTTTCCTGGGGACTACTACGAGCAGTACTTC,CASSFPGDYYEQYF
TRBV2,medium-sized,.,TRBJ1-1,TGTGCCACACAGGGCTTCTTGAACACTGAAGCTTTCTTT,CATQGFLNTEAFF
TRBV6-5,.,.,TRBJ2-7,TGTGCCAGCAGTTACCCAGGGGGGACCGAGCAGTACTTC,CASSYPGGTEQYF
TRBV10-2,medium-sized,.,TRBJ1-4,TGCGCCAGCAGTGAGGGTGGGGCGGTAACTAATGAAAAACTGTTTTTT,CASSEGGAVTNEKLFF
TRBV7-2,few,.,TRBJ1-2,TGTGCCAGCAGCTTAGTCGTGGGTGGGACGGATGGCTACACCTTC,CASSLVVGGTDGYTF
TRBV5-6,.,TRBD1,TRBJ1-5,TGTGCCAGCAGCTTGACAGGGGCCGACAATCAGCCCCAGCATTTT,CASSLTGADNQPQHF
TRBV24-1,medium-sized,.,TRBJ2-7,TGTGCCACCAGTGACACGGACTCATCTTCCTACGAGCAGTACTTC,CATSDTDSSSYEQYF
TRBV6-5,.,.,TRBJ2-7,TGTGCCAGCAGTTTTCTGGGAGGCTCCGGCGAGCAGTACTTC,CASSFLGGSGEQYF
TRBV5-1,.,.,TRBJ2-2,TGCGCCAGCAGCAGGGGGGGACAGAGACTAAACACCGGGGAGCTGTTTTTT,CASSRGGQRLNTGELFF
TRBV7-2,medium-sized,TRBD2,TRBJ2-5,TGTGCCAGCAGTAGCGGGGAAGAGACCCAGTACTTC,CASSSGEETQYF
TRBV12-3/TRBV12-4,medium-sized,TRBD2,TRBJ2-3,TGTGCCAGCAGCTCCCAGGCCCAACTAGCGGCAGATACGCAGTATTTT,CASSSQAQLAADTQYF
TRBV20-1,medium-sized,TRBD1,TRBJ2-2,TGCAGTGCTAGACCAGGGACAGGGAGCACCGGGGAGCTGTTTTTT,CSARPGTGSTGELFF
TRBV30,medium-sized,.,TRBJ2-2,TGTGCCTGGAGACAGCGTACGAACACCGGGGAGCTGTTTTTT,CAWRQRTNTGELFF
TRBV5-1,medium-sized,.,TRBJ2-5,TGCGCCAGCAGCTTGGCTCCGGGACTTCAAGAGACCCAGTACTTC,CASSLAPGLQETQYF
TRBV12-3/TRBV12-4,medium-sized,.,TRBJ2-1,TGTGCCAGCAGTTTATGGTCAGGGGACAATGAGCAGTTCTTC,CASSLWSGDNEQFF
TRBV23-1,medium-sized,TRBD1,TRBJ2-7,TGCGCCAGCACGTTGGTACAGGGGGGTTACGAGCAGTACTTC,CASTLVQGGYEQYF
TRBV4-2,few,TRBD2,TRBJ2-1,TGTGCCAGCAGCCAAGATTGGCGGGGGGGCCTCTATGAGCAGTTCTTC,CASSQDWRGGLYEQFF
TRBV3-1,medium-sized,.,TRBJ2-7,TGTGCCAGCAGCCAAAACCGGGGGGAGCAGTACTTC,CASSQNRGEQYF
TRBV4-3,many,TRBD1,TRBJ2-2,TGCGCCAGCACACCGACAGGGTTGACGAACACCGGGGAGCTGTTTTTT,CASTPTGLTNTGELFF
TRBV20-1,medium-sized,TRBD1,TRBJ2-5,TGCAGTGCTCCTAGGACAGGGGTGGGGGAGACCCAGTACTTC,CSAPRTGVGETQYF
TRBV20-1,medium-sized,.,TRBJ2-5,TGCAGTGCTAGTGACAGCCGCCAAGAGACCCAGTACTTC,CSASDSRQETQYF
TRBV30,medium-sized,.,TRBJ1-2,TGTGCCTGGAGCACCGGGACACATCCCTATGGCTACACCTTC,CAWSTGTHPYGYTF
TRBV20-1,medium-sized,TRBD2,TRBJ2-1,TGCAGTGCCACCACTAGCGGGGGATACAATGAGCAGTTCTTC,CSATTSGGYNEQFF
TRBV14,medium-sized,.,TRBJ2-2,TGTGCCAGCAGCCAAGCCCAGCCCGGGGAGCTGTTTTTT,CASSQAQPGELFF
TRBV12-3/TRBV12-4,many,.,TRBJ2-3,TGTGCCAGCAGTTTAATCGGCTTCACAGATACGCAGTATTTT,CASSLIGFTDTQYF
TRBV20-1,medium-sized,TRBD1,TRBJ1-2,TGCAGTGCTAGAGGGGACAGGGGGGAGGGCTACACCTTC,CSARGDRGEGYTF
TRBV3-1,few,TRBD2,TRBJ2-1,TGTGCCAGCAGCGCCCGAGCGGGAGCCTACAATGAGCAGTTCTTC,CASSARAGAYNEQFF
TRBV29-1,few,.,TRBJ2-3,TGCAGCGTTCTCGCAGCGTCCAGACCAGATACGCAGTATTTT,CSVLAASRPDTQYF
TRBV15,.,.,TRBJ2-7,TGTGCCACCAGCAGAGATCACTCCTACGAGCAGTACTTC,CATSRDHSYEQYF
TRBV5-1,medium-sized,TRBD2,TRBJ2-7,TGCGCCAGCAGCCGACGCGGGAGGCCCAGCTCCTACGAGCAGTACTTC,CASSRRGRPSSYEQYF
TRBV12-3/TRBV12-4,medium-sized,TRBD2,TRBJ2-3,TGTGCCAGCAGTTTCCTAAGCGGGGGGGCATGGGATACGCAGTATTTT,CASSFLSGGAWDTQYF
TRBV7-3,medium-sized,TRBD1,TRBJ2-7,TGTGCCAGCAGCTTATTAGGGACAGGGGGCTACGAGCAGTACTTC,CASSLLGTGGYEQYF
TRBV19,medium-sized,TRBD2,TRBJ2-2,TGTGCCAGTAGTATCGGACTAGCGGGGGGGCCCGGGGAGCTGTTTTTT,CASSIGLAGGPGELFF
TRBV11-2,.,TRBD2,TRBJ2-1,TGTGCCAGCAGGATAGCGGGAGGGGTTGAGCAGTTCTTC,CASRIAGGVEQFF
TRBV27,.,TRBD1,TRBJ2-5,TGTGCCAGCAGCCACGGACAGGGGAAAGAGACCCAGTACTTC,CASSHGQGKETQYF
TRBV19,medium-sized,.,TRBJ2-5,TGTGCCAGTAGTACCCCAGGACGGACCCAAGAGACCCAGTACTTC,CASSTPGRTQETQYF
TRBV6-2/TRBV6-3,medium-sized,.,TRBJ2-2,TGTGCCAGCAGCCCTATTCAACCAACCGGGGAGCTGTTTTTT,CASSPIQPTGELFF
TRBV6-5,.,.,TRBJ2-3,TGTGCCAGCAGTTATGAACGGGAGATGGGAGATACGCAGTATTTT,CASSYEREMGDTQYF
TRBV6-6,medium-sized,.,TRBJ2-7,TGTGCCAGCAGGCCTGGGCCCGGCGAGCAGTACTTC,CASRPGPGEQYF
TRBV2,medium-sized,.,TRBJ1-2,TGTGCCAGCAGTATACGGGGGGCCCCGGGCTACACCTTC,CASSIRGAPGYTF
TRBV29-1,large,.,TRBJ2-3,TGCAGCACGGCGGGACTGATCACAGATACGCAGTATTTT,CSTAGLITDTQYF
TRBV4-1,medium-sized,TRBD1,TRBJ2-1,TGCGCCAGCAGCCAAGGGACAGGGGAAGTTGATGAGCAGTTCTTC,CASSQGTGEVDEQFF
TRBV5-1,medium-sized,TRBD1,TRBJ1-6,TGCGCCAGCAGCTTGGGACAGGGCGTTTCACCCCTCCACTTT,CASSLGQGVSPLHF
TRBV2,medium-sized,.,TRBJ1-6,TGTGCCAGCAGTGATTCGAGGTCCCTCCACTTT,CASSDSRSLHF